The rows below give T cell receptor beta chains drawn from one sample of a study of naive and memory T cell subsets. TCRdb recomputed calls from the UMI-ligation and nested PCR reads with MiXCR, one row per CDR3 protein. The sample lists around 30,000 distinct CDR3 sequences, 5.5% to 7.5% seen once, with 3.1% in the top ten. This material consisted of skin, taken from a tuberculin skin test site. The receptors here all came from an adult in good health. The CDR3 runs from the conserved cysteine through the conserved F or W. The D gene is left open where the match is weak. Rows give clone size only sometimes, using once, few, many, or a class for an expanded clone.

TRBJ2-3 | many | TRBV18 | . | CASSPPRPTDTQYF | TGTGCCAGCTCACCACCTAGACCCACAGATACGCAGTATTTT
TRBJ2-3 | . | TRBV6-8 | . | CARSQAGPDPHSTRDGDTQYF | TGTGCCAGGAGTCAAGCGGGCCCGGATCCGCACTCAACAAGGGACGGAGATACGCAGTATTTT
TRBJ1-6 | few | TRBV2 | . | CASSARDYNSPLHF | TGTGCCAGCAGTGCGCGCGACTATAATTCACCCCTCCACTTT
TRBJ2-7 | medium-sized | TRBV7-2 | TRBD1 | CASSLGRQGAREQYF | TGTGCCAGCAGCTTAGGCCGACAGGGGGCGAGGGAGCAGTACTTC
TRBJ2-3 | many | TRBV10-3 | . | CAISQLGGGGTDTQFF | TGTGCCATCTCCCAGTTGGGTGGGGGAGGCACAGATACGCAGTTTTTT
TRBJ1-5 | many | TRBV12-3/TRBV12-4 | TRBD1 | CATGQGASQPQHF | TGTGCCACCGGGCAGGGGGCGTCTCAGCCCCAGCATTTT
TRBJ2-7 | . | TRBV20-1 | TRBD1 | CSARDLQGASYEQYF | TGCAGTGCTAGAGATCTACAGGGGGCCTCCTACGAGCAGTACTTC
TRBJ1-3 | many | TRBV25-1 | TRBD1 | CASSEDQGATGNTIYF | TGTGCCAGCAGTGAAGATCAGGGGGCGACTGGAAACACCATATATTTT
TRBJ2-2 | many | TRBV5-4 | . | CASSSRLTGANTGELFF | TGTGCCAGCAGCTCACGACTAACGGGCGCGAACACCGGGGAGCTGTTTTTT
TRBJ1-5 | many | TRBV29-1 | . | CRRTLGNQPQHF | TGCAGACGGACCCTGGGCAATCAGCCCCAGCATTTT
TRBJ2-5 | many | TRBV5-1 | . | CASSLVSPQETQYF | TGCGCCAGCAGCTTGGTCTCACCCCAAGAGACCCAGTACTTC
TRBJ2-7 | medium-sized | TRBV5-8 | . | CASRLRRESYEQYF | TGTGCCAGCAGGCTGAGAAGGGAGTCCTACGAGCAGTACTTC
TRBJ2-5 | few | TRBV11-2 | . | CASSLFAGPEETQYF | TGTGCCAGCAGCCTATTCGCGGGACCGGAAGAGACCCAGTACTTC
TRBJ1-1 | . | TRBV20-1 | . | CSALIREAFF | TGCAGTGCTCTGATAAGGGAAGCTTTCTTT
TRBJ2-7 | few | TRBV6-5 | TRBD1 | CASSRDSLELLYF | TGTGCCAGCAGCCGGGACAGTCTCGAGCTGCTGTACTTC
TRBJ2-3 | few | TRBV7-2 | . | CASSLGAVRTDTQYF | TGTGCCAGCAGCTTAGGGGCAGTTCGCACAGATACGCAGTATTTT
TRBJ1-4 | . | TRBV5-5 | . | CASSSLDGATNEKLFF | TGTGCCAGCAGCTCTTTGGACGGGGCCACTAATGAAAAACTGTTTTTT
TRBJ2-2 | many | TRBV7-8 | TRBD1 | CASSLRVTGETGELFF | TGTGCCAGCAGCTTACGAGTCACAGGGGAAACCGGGGAGCTGTTTTTT
TRBJ2-1 | few | TRBV19 | TRBD1 | CASSMGGTGAYNEQFF | TGTGCCAGTAGTATGGGCGGGACAGGGGCCTACAATGAGCAGTTCTTC
TRBJ2-7 | . | TRBV2 | . | CASSLLGGAGTYEQYF | TGTGCCAGCAGTCTCTTGGGGGGGGCTGGGACCTACGAGCAGTACTTC
TRBJ1-2 | many | TRBV7-9 | TRBD1 | CASSSDRGPFDGYTF | TGTGCCAGCAGTTCCGACAGGGGGCCTTTTGATGGCTACACCTTC
TRBJ1-4 | many | TRBV11-3 | . | CASSSFAGWMEKLFF | TGTGCCAGCAGCTCCTTCGCAGGGTGGATGGAAAAACTGTTTTTT
TRBJ1-2 | many | TRBV13 | TRBD1 | CASSLTGADYGYTF | TGTGCCAGCAGCTTGACAGGGGCTGACTATGGCTACACCTTC
TRBJ2-1 | many | TRBV6-2/TRBV6-3 | TRBD2 | CASSPTSGAFHEQFF | TGTGCCAGCAGCCCCACTAGCGGGGCTTTTCATGAGCAGTTCTTC
TRBJ2-2 | many | TRBV6-1 | . | CASIPSGTGELFF | TGTGCCAGCATCCCCTCGGGCACCGGGGAGCTGTTTTTT
TRBJ2-7 | many | TRBV5-4 | . | CASSYDRSYEQYF | TGTGCCAGCAGCTACGACAGGTCCTACGAGCAGTACTTC
TRBJ1-1 | many | TRBV7-6 | . | CASSPEGGQWTEAFF | TGTGCCAGCAGCCCAGAGGGGGGACAATGGACTGAAGCTTTCTTT
TRBJ2-7 | medium-sized | TRBV29-1 | . | CSVETASYEQYF | TGCAGCGTTGAAACAGCCTCCTACGAGCAGTACTTC
TRBJ2-7 | many | TRBV28 | TRBD2 | CASRSLAGANYEQYF | TGTGCCAGCAGGTCTCTAGCGGGGGCGAACTACGAGCAGTACTTC
TRBJ2-1 | many | TRBV2 | TRBD2 | CASSGGGGISYNEQFF | TGTGCCAGCAGTGGCGGCGGGGGGATCTCCTACAATGAGCAGTTCTTC
TRBJ2-2 | many | TRBV3-1 | . | CASSQGRPTGELFF | TGTGCCAGCAGCCAAGGACGCCCCACCGGGGAGCTGTTTTTT
TRBJ1-3 | . | TRBV5-4 | . | CASSAPSPGFPGGSGNTIYF | TGTGCCAGCAGCGCCCCTTCCCCCGGGTTTCCTGGGGGGTCTGGAAACACCATATATTTT
TRBJ2-7 | many | TRBV5-1 | . | CASSLDRQPYEQYF | TGCGCCAGCAGCTTGGACCGGCAACCCTACGAGCAGTACTTC
TRBJ1-1 | many | TRBV2 | . | CASSLRVWENTEAFF | TGTGCCAGCAGCTTAAGGGTTTGGGAAAACACTGAAGCTTTCTTT
TRBJ2-5 | many | TRBV12-3/TRBV12-4 | TRBD1 | CASRGQLETQYF | TGTGCCAGCAGGGGACAGTTGGAGACCCAGTACTTC
TRBJ2-5 | many | TRBV7-2 | . | CASSQNFGGRETQYF | TGTGCCAGCAGCCAGAACTTTGGGGGCCGGGAGACCCAGTACTTC
TRBJ2-6 | many | TRBV27 | . | CASSSILAGANVLTF | TGTGCCAGCAGTTCCATTCTGGCTGGGGCCAACGTCCTGACTTTC
TRBJ2-2 | few | TRBV7-2 | TRBD2 | CASSAGGAPTGELFF | TGTGCCAGCAGCGCCGGGGGGGCCCCCACCGGGGAGCTGTTTTTT
TRBJ2-7 | once | TRBV28 | . | CASSRFYEQYF | TGTGCCAGCAGTCGTTTCTACGAGCAGTACTTC
TRBJ2-5 | few | TRBV6-1 | . | CASSESRNRDPGQETQYF | TGTGCCAGCAGTGAATCTCGAAACCGGGACCCCGGTCAGGAGACCCAGTACTTC
TRBJ2-3 | few | TRBV5-1 | TRBD2 | CASSLDGLAKTDTQYF | TGCGCCAGCAGCTTGGATGGACTAGCGAAAACAGATACGCAGTATTTT
TRBJ1-2 | many | TRBV29-1 | . | CSALYETVDGYTF | TGCAGCGCTCTATACGAGACAGTCGATGGCTACACCTTC
TRBJ1-2 | few | TRBV6-2/TRBV6-3 | . | CASSYVGSDTF | TGTGCCAGCAGTTACGTAGGCAGCGACACCTTC
TRBJ2-2 | many | TRBV6-4 | . | CASTAKKLFF | TGTGCCAGCACCGCGAAGAAGCTGTTTTTT
TRBJ1-1 | few | TRBV10-3 | . | CAITSSGLNTEAFF | TGTGCCATCACCTCTTCCGGGTTGAACACTGAAGCTTTCTTT
TRBJ2-6 | . | TRBV12-3/TRBV12-4 | . | CASRLDGSGANVLTF | TGTGCCAGCAGGCTCGATGGGTCTGGGGCCAACGTCCTGACTTTC
TRBJ1-2 | few | TRBV29-1 | . | CSVEDRGNYGYTF | TGCAGCGTTGAAGATCGAGGGAACTATGGCTACACCTTC
TRBJ1-3 | few | TRBV12-3/TRBV12-4 | . | CASSKGYSGNTIYF | TGTGCCAGCAGTAAGGGATACTCTGGAAACACCATATATTTT
TRBJ2-1 | many | TRBV6-4 | . | CASSHTGTGNNEQFF | TGTGCCAGCAGTCATACCGGGACCGGAAACAATGAGCAGTTCTTC